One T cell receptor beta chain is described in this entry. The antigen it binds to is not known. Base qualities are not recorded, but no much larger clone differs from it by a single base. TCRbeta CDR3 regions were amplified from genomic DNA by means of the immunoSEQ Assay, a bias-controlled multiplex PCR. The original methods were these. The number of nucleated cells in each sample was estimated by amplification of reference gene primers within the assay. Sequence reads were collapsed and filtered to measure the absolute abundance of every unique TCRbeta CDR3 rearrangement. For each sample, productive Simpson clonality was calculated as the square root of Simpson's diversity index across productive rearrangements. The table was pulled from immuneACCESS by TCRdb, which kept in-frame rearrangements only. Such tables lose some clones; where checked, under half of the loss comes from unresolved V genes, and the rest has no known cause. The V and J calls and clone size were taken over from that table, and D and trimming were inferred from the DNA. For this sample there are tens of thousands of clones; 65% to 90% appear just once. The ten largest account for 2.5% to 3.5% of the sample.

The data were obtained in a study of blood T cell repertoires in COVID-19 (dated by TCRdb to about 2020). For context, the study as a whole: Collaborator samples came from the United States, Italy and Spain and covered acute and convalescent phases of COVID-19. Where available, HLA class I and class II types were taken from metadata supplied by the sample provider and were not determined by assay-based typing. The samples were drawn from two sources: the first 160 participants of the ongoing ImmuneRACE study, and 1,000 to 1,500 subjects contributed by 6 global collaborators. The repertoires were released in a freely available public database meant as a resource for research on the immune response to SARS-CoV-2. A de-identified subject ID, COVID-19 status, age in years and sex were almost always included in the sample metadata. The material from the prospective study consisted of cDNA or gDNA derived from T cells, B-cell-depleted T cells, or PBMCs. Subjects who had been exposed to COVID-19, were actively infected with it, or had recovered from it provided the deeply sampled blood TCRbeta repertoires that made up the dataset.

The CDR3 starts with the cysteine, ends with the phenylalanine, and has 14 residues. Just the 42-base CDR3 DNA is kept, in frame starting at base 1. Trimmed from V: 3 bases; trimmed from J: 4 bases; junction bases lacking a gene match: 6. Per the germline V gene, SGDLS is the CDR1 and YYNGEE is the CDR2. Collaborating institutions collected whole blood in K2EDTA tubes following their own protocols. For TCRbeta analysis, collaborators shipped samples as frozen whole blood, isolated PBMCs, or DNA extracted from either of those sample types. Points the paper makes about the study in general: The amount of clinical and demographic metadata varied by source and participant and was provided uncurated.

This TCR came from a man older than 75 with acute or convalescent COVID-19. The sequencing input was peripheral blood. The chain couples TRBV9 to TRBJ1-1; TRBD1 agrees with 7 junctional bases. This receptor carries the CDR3 CASSADRVSTEAFF. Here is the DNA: TGTGCCAGCAGCGCCGACAGGGTCAGCACTGAAGCTTTCTTT.